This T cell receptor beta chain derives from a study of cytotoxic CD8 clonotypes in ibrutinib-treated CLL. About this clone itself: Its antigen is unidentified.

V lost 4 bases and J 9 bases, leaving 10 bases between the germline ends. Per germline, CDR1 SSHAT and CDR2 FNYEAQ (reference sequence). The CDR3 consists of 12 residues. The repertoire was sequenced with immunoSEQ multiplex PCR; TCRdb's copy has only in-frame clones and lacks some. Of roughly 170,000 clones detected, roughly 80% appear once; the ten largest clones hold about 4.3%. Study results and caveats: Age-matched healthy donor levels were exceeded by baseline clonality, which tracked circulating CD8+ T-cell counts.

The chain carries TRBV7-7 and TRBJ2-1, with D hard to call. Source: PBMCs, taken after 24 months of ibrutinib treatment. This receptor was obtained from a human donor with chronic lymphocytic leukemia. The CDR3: CASSSHSCEQFF. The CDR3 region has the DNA TGTGCCAGCAGCTCCCATAGCTGTGAGCAGTTCTTC.